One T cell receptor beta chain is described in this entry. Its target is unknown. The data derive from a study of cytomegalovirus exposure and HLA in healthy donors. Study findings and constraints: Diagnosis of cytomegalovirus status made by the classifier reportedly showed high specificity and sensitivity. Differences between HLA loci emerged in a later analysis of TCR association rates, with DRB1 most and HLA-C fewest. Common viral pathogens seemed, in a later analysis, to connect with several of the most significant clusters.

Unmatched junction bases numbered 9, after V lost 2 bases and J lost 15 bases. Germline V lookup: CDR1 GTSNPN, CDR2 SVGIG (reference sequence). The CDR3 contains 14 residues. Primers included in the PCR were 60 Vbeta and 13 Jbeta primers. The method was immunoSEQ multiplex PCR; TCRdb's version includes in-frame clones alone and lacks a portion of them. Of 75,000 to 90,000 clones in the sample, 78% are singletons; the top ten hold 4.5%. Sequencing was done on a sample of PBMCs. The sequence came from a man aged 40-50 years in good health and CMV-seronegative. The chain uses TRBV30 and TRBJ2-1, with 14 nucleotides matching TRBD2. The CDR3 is CAWSSGLAGELMFF. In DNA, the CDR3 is TGTGCCTGGAGTTCGGGACTAGCGGGAGAGCTCATGTTCTTC.